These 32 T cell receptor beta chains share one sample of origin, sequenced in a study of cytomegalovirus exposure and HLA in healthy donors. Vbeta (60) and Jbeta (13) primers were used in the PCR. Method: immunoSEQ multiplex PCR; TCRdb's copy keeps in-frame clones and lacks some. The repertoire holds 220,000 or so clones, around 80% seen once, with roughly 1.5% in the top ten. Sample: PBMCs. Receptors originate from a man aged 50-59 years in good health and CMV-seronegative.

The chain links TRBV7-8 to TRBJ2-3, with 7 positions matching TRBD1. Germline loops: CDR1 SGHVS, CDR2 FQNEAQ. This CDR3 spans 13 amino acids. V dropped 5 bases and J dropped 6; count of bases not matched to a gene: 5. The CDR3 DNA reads TGTGCCAGCAGCGGACAGGTAGTGGATACGCAGTATTTT. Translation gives CASSGQVVDTQYF.

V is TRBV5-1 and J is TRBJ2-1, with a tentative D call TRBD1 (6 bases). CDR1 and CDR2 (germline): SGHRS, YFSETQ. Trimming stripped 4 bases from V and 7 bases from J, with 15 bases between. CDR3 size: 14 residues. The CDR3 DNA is TGCGCCAGCAGCCTGGGGGCAGGGATGAATGAGCAGTTCTTC. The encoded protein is CASSLGAGMNEQFF.

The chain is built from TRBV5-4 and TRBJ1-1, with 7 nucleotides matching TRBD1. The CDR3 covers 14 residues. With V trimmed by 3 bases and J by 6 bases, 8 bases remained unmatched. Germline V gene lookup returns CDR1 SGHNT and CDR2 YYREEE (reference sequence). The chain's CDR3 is CASSSDREFAEAFF. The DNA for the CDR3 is TGTGCCAGCAGCTCAGACAGGGAATTCGCTGAAGCTTTCTTT.

In nucleotides, the CDR3 is TGTGCCAGCAGTTACGGGGCAGGCCATACATATGGCTACACCTTC. Its protein product is CASSYGAGHTYGYTF. V is TRBV6-6 and J is TRBJ1-2; D is possibly TRBD1 (5 bases). V shed 2 bases and J shed 5 bases, with 15 bases lying between them. Germline-derived CDR1 and CDR2 are MNHNY and SVGAGI (reference sequence). CDR3 size: 15 residues.

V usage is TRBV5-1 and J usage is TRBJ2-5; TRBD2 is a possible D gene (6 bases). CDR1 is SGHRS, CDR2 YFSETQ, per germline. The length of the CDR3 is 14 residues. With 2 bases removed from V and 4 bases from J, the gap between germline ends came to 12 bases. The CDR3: CASSLSGAGETQYF. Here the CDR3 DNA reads TGCGCCAGCAGCTTATCGGGAGCCGGAGAGACCCAGTACTTC.

CDR3 sequence (DNA): TGTGCCACCAGCAGAGATCTTGGGGTAGCGGGAAACGCGCAGTATTTT. Protein: CATSRDLGVAGNAQYF. The chain uses TRBV15 and TRBJ2-3, with 8 bases lining up with TRBD2. CDR3 size: 16 residues. CDR1 is LNHNV and CDR2 is YYDKDF in the germline V gene (reference sequence). V lost 0 bases to trimming and J lost 10 bases; unmatched junction nucleotides: 12.

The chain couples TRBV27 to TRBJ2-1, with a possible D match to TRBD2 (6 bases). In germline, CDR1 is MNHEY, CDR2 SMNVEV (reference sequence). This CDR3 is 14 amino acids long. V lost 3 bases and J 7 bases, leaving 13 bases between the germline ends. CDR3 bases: TGTGCCAGCAGTTTGGAGGGCCGGTCAAATGAGCAGTTCTTC. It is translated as CASSLEGRSNEQFF.

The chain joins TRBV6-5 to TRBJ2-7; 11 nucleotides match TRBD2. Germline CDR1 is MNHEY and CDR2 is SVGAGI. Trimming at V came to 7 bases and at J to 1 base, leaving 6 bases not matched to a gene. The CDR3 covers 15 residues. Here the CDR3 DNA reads TGTGCCAGCACCACCCCTAGCGGGAGGTCCTACGAGCAGTACTTC. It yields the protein CASTTPSGRSYEQYF.

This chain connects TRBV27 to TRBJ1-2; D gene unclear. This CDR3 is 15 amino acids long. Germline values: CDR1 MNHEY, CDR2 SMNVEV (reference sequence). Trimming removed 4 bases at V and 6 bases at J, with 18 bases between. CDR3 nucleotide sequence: TGTGCCAGCAGTTCTCATGTCGGGGAGACCAATGGCTACACCTTC. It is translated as CASSSHVGETNGYTF.

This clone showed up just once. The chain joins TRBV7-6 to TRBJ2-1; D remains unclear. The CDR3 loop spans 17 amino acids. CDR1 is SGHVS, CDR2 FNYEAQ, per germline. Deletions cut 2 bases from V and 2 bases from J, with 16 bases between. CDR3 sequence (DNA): TGTGCCAGCAGCTTAATTTTTGTGGCGGCTACCTACAATGAGCAGTTCTTC. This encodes CASSLIFVAATYNEQFF.

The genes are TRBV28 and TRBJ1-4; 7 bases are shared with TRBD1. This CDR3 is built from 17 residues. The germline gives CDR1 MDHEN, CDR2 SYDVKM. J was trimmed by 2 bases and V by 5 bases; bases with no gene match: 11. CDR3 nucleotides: TGTGCCAGCAGTACTGTTGCACAGGGGAAGACTAATGAAAAACTGTTTTTT. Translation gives CASSTVAQGKTNEKLFF.

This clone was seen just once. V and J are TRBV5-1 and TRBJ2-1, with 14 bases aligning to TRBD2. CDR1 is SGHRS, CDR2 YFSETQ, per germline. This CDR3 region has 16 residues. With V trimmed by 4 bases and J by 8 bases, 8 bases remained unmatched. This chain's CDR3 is CASSRSGTSGRYEQFF. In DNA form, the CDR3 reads TGCGCCAGCAGCAGATCCGGGACTAGCGGGAGATATGAGCAGTTCTTC.

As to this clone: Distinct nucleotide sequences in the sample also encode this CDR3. In DNA form, the CDR3 reads TGTGCCAGCTCCCCTACAGAGAACACTGAAGCTTTCTTT. It yields the protein CASSPTENTEAFF. The rearrangement joins TRBV18 to TRBJ1-1; D not certain. The CDR3 is 13 amino acids. V gave up 6 bases and J gave up 1 base, with 9 bases separating them. Germline V lookup: CDR1 KGHSH, CDR2 LQKENI. The variable domain in full, with the rest retrieved from reference TRBV18 and TRBJ1-1, is NAGVMQNPRHLVRRRGQEARLRCSPMKGHSHVYWYRQLPEEGLKFMVYLQKENIIDESGMPKERFSAEFPKEGPSILRIQQVVRGDSAAYFCASSPTENTEAFFGQGTRLTVV.

The CDR3 bases are TGTGCCAGCAGCTTCCAGACTAGCACAGATACGCAGTATTTT. Translating gives CASSFQTSTDTQYF. The gene calls are TRBV7-3 and TRBJ2-3, with D unclear. Trimming stripped 3 bases from V and 0 bases from J, with 7 bases between. The CDR3 length is 14 residues. Germline V gene lookup returns CDR1 SGHTA and CDR2 FQGTGA.

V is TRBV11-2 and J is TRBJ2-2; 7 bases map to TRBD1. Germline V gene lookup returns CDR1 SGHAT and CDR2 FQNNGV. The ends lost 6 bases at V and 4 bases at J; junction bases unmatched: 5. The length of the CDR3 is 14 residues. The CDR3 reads CASSWTGFTGELFF. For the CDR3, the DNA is TGTGCCAGCAGTTGGACAGGTTTCACCGGGGAGCTGTTTTTT.

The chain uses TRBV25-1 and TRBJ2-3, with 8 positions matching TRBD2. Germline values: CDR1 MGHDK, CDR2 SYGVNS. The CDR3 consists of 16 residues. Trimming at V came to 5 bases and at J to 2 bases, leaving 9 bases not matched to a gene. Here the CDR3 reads CASSSHSGTITDTQYF. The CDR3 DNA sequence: TGTGCCAGCAGTTCTCATAGCGGGACTATCACAGATACGCAGTATTTT.

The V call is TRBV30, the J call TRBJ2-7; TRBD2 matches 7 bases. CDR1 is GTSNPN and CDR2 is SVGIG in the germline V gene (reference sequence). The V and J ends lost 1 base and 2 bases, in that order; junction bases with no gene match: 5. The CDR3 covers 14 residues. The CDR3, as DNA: TGTGCCTGGAGTGGGGCGGGAGATACCTACGAGCAGTACTTC. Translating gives CAWSGAGDTYEQYF.

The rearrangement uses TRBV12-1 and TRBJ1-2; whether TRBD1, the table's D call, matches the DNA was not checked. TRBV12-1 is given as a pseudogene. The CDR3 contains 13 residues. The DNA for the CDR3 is TGTGCCAGCAGCTTAACACAGGTTTTCGGCTACACCTTC. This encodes CASSLTQVFGYTF.

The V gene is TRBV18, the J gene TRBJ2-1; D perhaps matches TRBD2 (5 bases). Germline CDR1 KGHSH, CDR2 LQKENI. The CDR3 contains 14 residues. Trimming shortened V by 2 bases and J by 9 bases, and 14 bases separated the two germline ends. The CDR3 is CASSPSGAKSEQFF. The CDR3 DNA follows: TGTGCCAGCTCACCAAGCGGTGCCAAAAGTGAGCAGTTCTTC.

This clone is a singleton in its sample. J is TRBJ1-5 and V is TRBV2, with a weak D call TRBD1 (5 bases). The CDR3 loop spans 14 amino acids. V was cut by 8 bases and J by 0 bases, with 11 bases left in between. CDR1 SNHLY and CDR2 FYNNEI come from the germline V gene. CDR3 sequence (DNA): TGTGCCAGCGGCGACAGCTTTAGCAATCAGCCCCAGCATTTT. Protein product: CASGDSFSNQPQHF.

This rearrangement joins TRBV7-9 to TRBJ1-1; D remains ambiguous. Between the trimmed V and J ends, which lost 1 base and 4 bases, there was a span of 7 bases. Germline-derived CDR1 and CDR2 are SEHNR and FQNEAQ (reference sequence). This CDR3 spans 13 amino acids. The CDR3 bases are TGTGCCAGCAGCTTAGGCAGTGCCACTGAAGCTTTCTTT. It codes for CASSLGSATEAFF.

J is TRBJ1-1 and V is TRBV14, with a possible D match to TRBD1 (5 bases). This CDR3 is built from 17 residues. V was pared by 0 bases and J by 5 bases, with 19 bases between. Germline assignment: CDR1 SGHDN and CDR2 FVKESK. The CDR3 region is CASSQDFWSLRGTEAFF. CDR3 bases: TGTGCCAGCAGCCAAGATTTTTGGAGCTTACGGGGGACTGAAGCTTTCTTT.

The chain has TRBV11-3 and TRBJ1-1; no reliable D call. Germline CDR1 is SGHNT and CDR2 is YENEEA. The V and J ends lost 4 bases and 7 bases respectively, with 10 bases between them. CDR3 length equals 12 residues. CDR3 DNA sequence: TGTGCCAGCAGCTCTTTTCCGGGTGAAGCTTTCTTT. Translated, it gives CASSSFPGEAFF.

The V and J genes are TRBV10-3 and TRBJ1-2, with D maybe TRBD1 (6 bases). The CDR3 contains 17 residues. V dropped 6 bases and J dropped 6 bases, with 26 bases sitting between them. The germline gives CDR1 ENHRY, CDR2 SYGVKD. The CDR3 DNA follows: TGTGCCATCAGCCAACCCACGGACAGCCCTAAAACCAATGGCTACACCTTC. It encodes CAISQPTDSPKTNGYTF.

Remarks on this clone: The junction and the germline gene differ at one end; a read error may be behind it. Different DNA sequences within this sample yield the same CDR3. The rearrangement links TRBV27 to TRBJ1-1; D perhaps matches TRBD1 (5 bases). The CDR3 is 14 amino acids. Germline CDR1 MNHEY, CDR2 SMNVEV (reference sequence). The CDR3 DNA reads TGTGCCAGCAGTCCTGACAGACGGAACACCGAAGCTTTCTTT. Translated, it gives CASSPDRRNTEAFF.

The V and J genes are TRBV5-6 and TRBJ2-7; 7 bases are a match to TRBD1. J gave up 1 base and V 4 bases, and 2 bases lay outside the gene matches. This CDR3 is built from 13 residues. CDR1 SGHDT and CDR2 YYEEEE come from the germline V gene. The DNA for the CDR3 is TGTGCCAGCAGCCGACAGGGTTCCTACGAGCAGTACTTC. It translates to CASSRQGSYEQYF.

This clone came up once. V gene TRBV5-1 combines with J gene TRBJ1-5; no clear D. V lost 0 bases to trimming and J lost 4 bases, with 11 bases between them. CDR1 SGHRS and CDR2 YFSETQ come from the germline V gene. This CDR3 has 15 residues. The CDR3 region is CASSLGGIGNQPQHF. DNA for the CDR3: TGCGCCAGCAGCTTGGGAGGGATTGGGAATCAGCCCCAGCATTTT.

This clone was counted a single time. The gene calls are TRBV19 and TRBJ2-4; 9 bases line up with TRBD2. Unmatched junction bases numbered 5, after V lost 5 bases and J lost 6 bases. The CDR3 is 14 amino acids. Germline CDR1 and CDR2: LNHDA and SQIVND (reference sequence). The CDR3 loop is CASSLETSGNIQYF. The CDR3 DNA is TGTGCCAGTAGTCTTGAGACTAGCGGAAACATTCAGTACTTC.

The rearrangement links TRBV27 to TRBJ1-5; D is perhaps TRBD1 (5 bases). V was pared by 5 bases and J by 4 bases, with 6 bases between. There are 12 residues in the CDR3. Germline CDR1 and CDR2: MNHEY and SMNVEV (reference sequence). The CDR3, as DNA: TGTGCCAGCAGTCCAGGGAATCAGCCCCAGCATTTT. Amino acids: CASSPGNQPQHF.

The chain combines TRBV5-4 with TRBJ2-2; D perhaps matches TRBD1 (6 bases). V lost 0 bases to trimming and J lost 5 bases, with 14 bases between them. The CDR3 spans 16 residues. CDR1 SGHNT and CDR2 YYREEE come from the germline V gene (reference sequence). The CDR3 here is CASSLAITRGTGELFF. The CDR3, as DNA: TGTGCCAGCAGCTTGGCCATAACAAGGGGGACCGGGGAGCTGTTTTTT.

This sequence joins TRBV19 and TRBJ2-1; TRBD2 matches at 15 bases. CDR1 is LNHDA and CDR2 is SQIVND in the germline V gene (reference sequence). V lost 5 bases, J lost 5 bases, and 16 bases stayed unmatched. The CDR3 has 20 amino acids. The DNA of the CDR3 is TGTGCCAGTAGTGCCCTTCAAGGGACTAGCGGGAGGAGATACAACAATGAGCAGTTCTTC. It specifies CASSALQGTSGRRYNNEQFF.

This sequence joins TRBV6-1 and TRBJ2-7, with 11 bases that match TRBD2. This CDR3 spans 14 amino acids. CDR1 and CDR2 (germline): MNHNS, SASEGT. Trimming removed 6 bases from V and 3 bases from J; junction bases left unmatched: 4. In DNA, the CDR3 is TGTGCCAGCAGATCCGGGACTAGCGGCTACGAGCAGTACTTC. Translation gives CASRSGTSGYEQYF.